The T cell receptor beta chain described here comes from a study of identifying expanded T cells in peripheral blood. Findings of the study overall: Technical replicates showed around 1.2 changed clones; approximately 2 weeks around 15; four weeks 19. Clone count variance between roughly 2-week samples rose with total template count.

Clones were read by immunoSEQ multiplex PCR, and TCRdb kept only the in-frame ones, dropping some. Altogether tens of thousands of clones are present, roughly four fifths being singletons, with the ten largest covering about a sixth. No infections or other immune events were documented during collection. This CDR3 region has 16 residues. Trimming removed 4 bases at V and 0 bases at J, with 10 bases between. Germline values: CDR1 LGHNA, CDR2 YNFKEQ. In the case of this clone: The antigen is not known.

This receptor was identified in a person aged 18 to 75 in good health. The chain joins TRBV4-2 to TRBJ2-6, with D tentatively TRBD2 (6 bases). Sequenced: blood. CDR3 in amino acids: CASSRGGDSGANVLTF. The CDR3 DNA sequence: TGTGCCAGCAGCCGAGGAGGGGACTCTGGGGCCAACGTCCTGACTTTC.